The rows below give T cell receptor beta chains drawn from one sample of a study of Ad26.COV2.S vaccination and SARS-CoV-2 variants. Using immunoSEQ multiplex PCR, the repertoire was profiled, and TCRdb retains in-frame clones only, with some absent. The sample has 250,000 or so clones; roughly 85% are singletons. The material sequenced was peripheral blood, taken in a trial of Ad26.COV2.S vaccine versus placebo. These TCRs come from a person between 18 and 60 years old who received the Ad26.COV2.S COVID-19 vaccine or a placebo. CDR3s include the opening cysteine and the closing phenylalanine or tryptophan. D genes are given only for firm matches. Clone size is not always given. Where it is, it says once, few, many or a class for expanded clones.

j_call,clone_size,v_call,d_call,cdr3_aa,cdr3_nt
TRBJ1-2,-,TRBV30,-,CAWSGGKIGYTF,TGTGCCTGGAGCGGTGGAAAGATTGGCTACACCTTC
TRBJ2-1,-,TRBV5-4,-,CASSDVLGHEQFF,TGTGCCAGCAGCGACGTTCTGGGGCATGAGCAGTTCTTC
TRBJ2-2,-,TRBV7-9,-,CASSLEYGTPRGGELFF,TGTGCCAGCAGCTTAGAGTACGGGACCCCCCGGGGAGGGGAGCTGTTTTTT
TRBJ2-6,once,TRBV18,-,CASSEEGRSSGANVLTF,TGTGCCAGCTCAGAGGAGGGCAGAAGCTCTGGGGCCAACGTCCTGACTTTC
TRBJ1-2,-,TRBV20-1,-,CSASPYYGYTF,TGCAGTGCTAGTCCCTACTATGGCTACACCTTC
TRBJ2-1,-,TRBV4-2,TRBD2,CASSQGNSGETYNEQFF,TGTGCCAGCAGCCAAGGGAATAGCGGGGAGACCTACAATGAGCAGTTCTTC
TRBJ2-2,-,TRBV4-2,-,CASSQEWTAANTGELFF,TGTGCCAGCAGCCAAGAGTGGACAGCGGCGAACACCGGGGAGCTGTTTTTT
TRBJ2-7,once,TRBV18,-,CASSPHYADRSEQYF,TGTGCCAGCTCACCACACTACGCCGACAGGTCCGAGCAGTACTTC
TRBJ1-2,-,TRBV24-1,-,CATSDFQGDGYTF,TGTGCCACCAGTGATTTCCAGGGTGACGGCTACACCTTC
TRBJ2-2,-,TRBV15,-,CATSTHSGRTGELFF,TGTGCCACCAGCACACATAGCGGACGCACCGGGGAGCTGTTTTTT
TRBJ2-3,-,TRBV20-1,TRBD2,CSASSLAGPSRGTQYF,TGCAGTGCTAGTTCCCTAGCGGGGCCCTCGCGGGGTACGCAGTATTTT
TRBJ1-1,once,TRBV3-1/TRBV3-2,-,CASSQDLGGRTEAFF,TGTGCCAGCAGCCAAGATCTTGGGGGGAGGACTGAAGCTTTCTTT
TRBJ1-2,-,TRBV29-1,-,CSVRTRKRISDYGYTF,TGCAGCGTTAGGACAAGGAAGAGGATTTCGGACTATGGCTACACCTTC
TRBJ2-2,-,TRBV6-5,TRBD1,CASSQTGFTGELFF,TGTGCCAGCAGTCAGACAGGGTTCACCGGGGAGCTGTTTTTT
TRBJ2-2,-,TRBV7-3,-,CASDDRNANTGELFF,TGTGCCAGCGACGACAGGAACGCGAACACCGGGGAGCTGTTTTTT
TRBJ2-1,-,TRBV7-3,TRBD2,CASSLTWGLGGNEQFF,TGTGCCAGCAGCTTAACGTGGGGACTAGGGGGCAATGAGCAGTTCTTC
TRBJ1-2,-,TRBV6-5,-,CASRGERSYGYTF,TGTGCCAGCAGGGGGGAAAGAAGCTATGGCTACACCTTC
TRBJ2-2,-,TRBV5-8,TRBD2,CASSLFGRGRLAGSRKELFF,TGTGCCAGCAGCTTGTTCGGCAGGGGGCGACTAGCGGGCTCTCGAAAGGAGCTGTTTTTT
TRBJ1-2,-,TRBV7-9,-,CASSSRGGPGYTF,TGTGCCAGCAGCTCCCGCGGGGGGCCAGGCTACACCTTC
TRBJ1-5,few,TRBV18,-,CASSPTGTQPQHF,TGTGCCAGCTCACCGACAGGCACTCAGCCCCAGCATTTT
TRBJ2-2,-,TRBV6-1,-,CASSERDLFFTGELFF,TGTGCCAGCAGTGAGCGGGACTTGTTCTTCACCGGGGAGCTGTTTTTT
TRBJ1-4,-,TRBV6-6,-,CASREPGNEKLFF,TGTGCCAGCAGGGAACCTGGTAATGAAAAACTGTTTTTT
TRBJ1-1,-,TRBV5-4,TRBD1,CASSPRQGADTEAFF,TGTGCCAGCAGCCCGCGACAGGGGGCGGACACTGAAGCTTTCTTT
TRBJ2-7,-,TRBV6-5,-,CASSLTGASYEQYF,TGTGCCAGCAGCCTGACAGGAGCCTCCTACGAGCAGTACTTC
TRBJ1-5,-,TRBV19,TRBD1,CATKDRSNQPQHF,TGTGCCACCAAGGACAGGTCCAATCAGCCCCAGCATTTT
TRBJ1-2,few,TRBV5-1,-,CASSLDRDGSYTF,TGCGCCAGCAGCTTGGATCGGGACGGGAGCTACACCTTC
TRBJ2-5,-,TRBV4-3,-,CASSQVGAQETQYF,TGCGCCAGCAGCCAAGTCGGGGCCCAGGAGACCCAGTACTTC